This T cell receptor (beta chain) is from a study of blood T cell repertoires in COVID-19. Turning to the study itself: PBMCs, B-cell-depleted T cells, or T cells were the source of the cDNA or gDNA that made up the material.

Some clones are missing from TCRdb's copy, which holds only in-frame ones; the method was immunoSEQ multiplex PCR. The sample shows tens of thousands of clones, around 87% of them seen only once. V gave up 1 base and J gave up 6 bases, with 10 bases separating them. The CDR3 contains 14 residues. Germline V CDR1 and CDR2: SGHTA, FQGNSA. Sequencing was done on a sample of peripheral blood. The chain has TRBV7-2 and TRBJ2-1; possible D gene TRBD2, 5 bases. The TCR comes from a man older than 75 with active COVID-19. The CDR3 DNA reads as TGTGCCAGCAGCTTAGGGGGTAGCGCCAATGAGCAGTTCTTC. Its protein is CASSLGGSANEQFF. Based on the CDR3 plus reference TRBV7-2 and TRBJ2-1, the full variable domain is GAGVSQSPSNKVTEKGKDVELRCDPISGHTALYWYRQSLGQGLEFLIYFQGNSAPDKSGLPSDRFSAERTGGSVSTLTIQRTQQEDSAVYLCASSLGGSANEQFFGPGTRLTVL.